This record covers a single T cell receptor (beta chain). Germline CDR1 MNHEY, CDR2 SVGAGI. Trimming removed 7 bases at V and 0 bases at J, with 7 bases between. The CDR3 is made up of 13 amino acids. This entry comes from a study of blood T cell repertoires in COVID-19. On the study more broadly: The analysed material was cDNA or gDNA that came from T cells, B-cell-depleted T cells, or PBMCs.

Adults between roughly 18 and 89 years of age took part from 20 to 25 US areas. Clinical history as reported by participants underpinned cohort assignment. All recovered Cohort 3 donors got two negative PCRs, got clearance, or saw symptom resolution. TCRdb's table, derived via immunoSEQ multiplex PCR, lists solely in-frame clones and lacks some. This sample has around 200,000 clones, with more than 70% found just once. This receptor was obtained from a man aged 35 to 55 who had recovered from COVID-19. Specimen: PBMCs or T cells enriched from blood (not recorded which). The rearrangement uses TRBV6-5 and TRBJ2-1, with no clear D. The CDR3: CASNSLSYNEQFF. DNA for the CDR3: TGTGCCAGCAACTCCCTCTCCTACAATGAGCAGTTCTTC.